These 23 T cell receptor beta chains originate from one sample sequenced in a study of technical replicates of blood from a handful of donors. The assay was immunoSEQ multiplex PCR, and TCRdb's table has in-frame clones only and misses some. In the table there are 76,000 or so clones, around nine tenths of which are singletons. Sequenced: T cells isolated from PBMCs. All receptors come from a human donor in good health.

V usage is TRBV19 and J usage is TRBJ2-1; no reliable D call. Germline CDR1 LNHDA, CDR2 SQIVND (reference sequence). V dropped 5 bases and J dropped 7 bases, with 9 bases sitting between them. The CDR3 has 12 amino acids. This CDR3 reads CASSPGLNEQFF. In DNA, the CDR3 is TGTGCCAGTAGTCCCGGTCTTAATGAGCAGTTCTTC.

The chain is built from TRBV5-1 and TRBJ2-2; 8 nucleotides match TRBD2. The V segment lost 3 bases and the J segment 3 bases; nucleotides outside the gene matches: 10. Germline CDR1 reads SGHRS; CDR2 reads YFSETQ. The CDR3 totals 17 residues. Here the CDR3 reads CASSYAQTSADTGELFF. In DNA, the CDR3 is TGCGCCAGCAGCTACGCCCAGACTAGCGCCGACACCGGGGAGCTGTTTTTT.

The chain joins TRBV28 to TRBJ2-3; D is perhaps TRBD2 (5 bases). CDR1 is MDHEN and CDR2 is SYDVKM in the germline V gene. The CDR3 is made up of 14 amino acids. Trimming removed 4 bases at V and 4 bases at J, with 12 bases between. CDR3 loop: CASSSSEAPDTQYF. The CDR3 nucleotides are TGTGCCAGCAGTTCCTCGGAGGCCCCAGATACGCAGTATTTT. The full variable domain, rest sourced from reference TRBV28 and TRBJ2-3, is DVKVTQSSRYLVKRTGEKVFLECVQDMDHENMFWYRQDPGLGLRLIYFSYDVKMKEKGDIPEGYSVSREKKERFSLILESASTNQTSMYLCASSSSEAPDTQYFGPGTRLTVL.

The J gene is TRBJ2-7, the V gene TRBV28; the match to TRBD2 covers 7 bases. The J segment lost 3 bases and the V segment lost 1 base, leaving 6 bases of the junction unmatched. The CDR3 is made up of 15 amino acids. Germline CDR1 MDHEN, CDR2 SYDVKM. CDR3 region: CASSLSAGAHYEQYF. CDR3 nucleotides: TGTGCCAGCAGTTTATCGGCGGGAGCCCACTACGAGCAGTACTTC.

This chain joins TRBV12-5 and TRBJ2-1; possibly TRBD2 for D (6 bases). Between the trimmed V and J ends, which lost 6 bases and 3 bases, there was a span of 15 bases. This CDR3 contains 15 residues. CDR1 and CDR2 (germline): LGHNT, FRNRAP. DNA for the CDR3: TGTGCTAGTGGGCTGGAGGGTTTAAGCTACAATGAGCAGTTCTTC. Its translation is CASGLEGLSYNEQFF.

This clone was picked up one time. This sequence joins TRBV2 and TRBJ2-3, with D tentatively TRBD2 (6 bases). This CDR3 region has 14 residues. Germline CDR1 is SNHLY and CDR2 is FYNNEI. V was shortened by 7 bases and J by 6 bases, with 17 bases between the two germline ends. This chain's CDR3 is CASIQMRGGDTQYF. CDR3 bases: TGTGCCAGCATCCAAATGCGGGGCGGCGATACGCAGTATTTT.

The rearrangement uses TRBV4-1 and TRBJ2-4; 10 nucleotides align to TRBD1. The CDR3 consists of 18 residues. In germline, CDR1 is MGHRA, CDR2 YSYEKL. Unmatched junction bases numbered 7, after V lost 2 bases and J lost 0 bases. The CDR3 reads CASSQSGTGVVAKNIQYF. The CDR3 coding sequence is TGCGCCAGCAGCCAATCCGGGACAGGGGTCGTAGCCAAAAACATTCAGTACTTC.

The chain has TRBV6-4 and TRBJ1-1; 10 positions agree with TRBD1. Germline trimming cut 5 bases from V and 5 bases from J; bases unmatched to any gene: 5. This CDR3 has 14 residues. CDR1 is MRHNA and CDR2 is SNTAGT in the germline V gene. The CDR3, as DNA: TGTGCCAGCAGTCCCGGGACAGGGGAAACTGAAGCTTTCTTT. This gives the protein CASSPGTGETEAFF.

This clone was counted between two and nine times. The chain combines TRBV6-5 with TRBJ1-1; 7 positions match TRBD1. The trim removed 2 bases at V and 3 bases at J, leaving 0 bases unmatched. There are 13 residues in the CDR3. CDR1 is MNHEY and CDR2 is SVGAGI in the germline V gene. In nucleotides, the CDR3 is TGTGCCAGCAGTTACGACAGGGACACTGAAGCTTTCTTT. It yields the protein CASSYDRDTEAFF.

The gene calls are TRBV19 and TRBJ2-4, with 9 bases matching TRBD1. Germline V gives CDR1 LNHDA, CDR2 SQIVND (reference sequence). This CDR3 spans 16 amino acids. The J segment lost 3 bases and the V segment lost 4 bases, leaving 7 bases of the junction unmatched. The CDR3, as DNA: TGTGCCAGTAGTAGGGGGACAGGGTTTGACAAAAACATTCAGTACTTC. The encoded protein is CASSRGTGFDKNIQYF.

J is TRBJ1-2 and V is TRBV6-5; 9 nucleotides line up with TRBD1. After removal of 7 bases from V and 14 bases from J, the junction contained 8 bases not matched to a gene. CDR1 and CDR2 from the germline V gene are MNHEY and SVGAGI. This CDR3 contains 11 residues. The CDR3 loop reads CASMSGTGTTF. As DNA, the CDR3 is TGTGCCAGCATGAGTGGGACAGGGACTACCTTC.

This clone appeared a few times. The genes are TRBV19 and TRBJ1-1; D is uncertain. This CDR3 region has 13 residues. Trimming removed 6 bases from V and 1 base from J, with 9 bases in between. Germline loops: CDR1 LNHDA, CDR2 SQIVND (reference sequence). CDR3 sequence: CASRAHRNTEAFF. The CDR3 DNA follows: TGTGCCAGTAGAGCCCACAGGAACACTGAAGCTTTCTTT. The full variable domain, its missing parts supplied by reference TRBV19 and TRBJ1-1, is DGGITQSPKYLFRKEGQNVTLSCEQNLNHDAMYWYRQDPGQGLRLIYYSQIVNDFQKGDIAEGYSVSREKKESFPLTVTSAQKNPTAFYLCASRAHRNTEAFFGQGTRLTVV.

This chain links TRBV11-2 with TRBJ2-3, with D perhaps matching TRBD1 (6 bases). The V gene lost 3 bases and the J gene lost 6 bases, with 7 bases spanning the gap. This CDR3 has 12 residues. Germline values: CDR1 SGHAT, CDR2 FQNNGV. The CDR3, as DNA: TGTGCCAGCAGCTTTAGGGGGGATACGCAGTATTTT. It yields the protein CASSFRGDTQYF.

This chain joins TRBV2 and TRBJ2-1; TRBD2 might be the D (5 bases). The germline V and J ends were trimmed by 6 bases and 8 bases, with 14 bases remaining between them. This CDR3 region has 13 residues. CDR1 SNHLY and CDR2 FYNNEI come from the germline V gene. CDR3 region: CASRTPSNHEQFF. CDR3 coding DNA: TGTGCCAGCAGGACCCCTAGCAACCATGAGCAGTTCTTC.

This chain links TRBV13 with TRBJ2-7; TRBD2 matches at 14 bases. V trimming: 6 bases; J trimming: 6 bases; junction bases outside the gene matches: 4. This CDR3 has 14 amino acids. Germline-derived CDR1 and CDR2 are PRHDT and FYEKMQ (reference sequence). CDR3: CASRAGLAGVEQYF. The CDR3 region has the DNA TGTGCCAGCAGGGCGGGACTAGCGGGAGTCGAGCAGTACTTC.

In its sample, this clone was seen once. The V gene is TRBV7-9, the J gene TRBJ1-2; weak D call: TRBD1 (6 bases). The V gene's germline CDR1 is SEHNR and CDR2 FQNEAQ (reference sequence). V was trimmed by 1 base and J by 2 bases, leaving 20 bases between them. This CDR3 region has 18 residues. The CDR3 spells CASSLGTGGQRLNYGYTF. CDR3 nucleotide sequence: TGTGCCAGCAGCTTAGGCACCGGCGGACAGCGATTAAACTATGGCTACACCTTC.

This sequence joins TRBV7-8 and TRBJ2-3, with D uncertain. V gave up 2 bases and J gave up 2 bases, with 17 bases separating them. Germline CDR1 reads SGHVS; CDR2 reads FQNEAQ. The CDR3 is made up of 17 amino acids. The CDR3 DNA is TGTGCCAGCAGCTTAAGTTCCGGTTTGGTAGCCACAGATACGCAGTATTTT. Translated, it gives CASSLSSGLVATDTQYF.

This sequence joins TRBV4-1 and TRBJ2-5; 16 bases fit TRBD2. With V trimmed by 7 bases and J by 12 bases, 8 bases remained unmatched. CDR1 MGHRA and CDR2 YSYEKL come from the germline V gene. The length of the CDR3 is 14 residues. This CDR3 reads CASTQGLAGGPKYF. CDR3 nucleotide sequence: TGCGCCAGCACCCAGGGACTAGCGGGGGGGCCTAAGTACTTC.

The chain recombines TRBV7-2 with TRBJ2-1, with D possibly matching TRBD2 (6 bases). With 2 bases removed from V and 5 bases from J, the gap between germline ends came to 10 bases. The CDR3 has 14 amino acids. Germline values: CDR1 SGHTA, CDR2 FQGNSA. CDR3 sequence reads: CASSLSWGDNEQFF. DNA of the CDR3: TGTGCCAGCAGCTTAAGCTGGGGGGACAATGAGCAGTTCTTC. The whole variable domain, filled in from reference TRBV7-2 and TRBJ2-1, reads GAGVSQSPSNKVTEKGKDVELRCDPISGHTALYWYRQSLGQGLEFLIYFQGNSAPDKSGLPSDRFSAERTGGSVSTLTIQRTQQEDSAVYLCASSLSWGDNEQFFGPGTRLTVL.

The CDR3: CASSHTKDRTEAFF. In nucleotides, the CDR3 is TGTGCCAGCAGCCATACTAAGGATAGAACTGAAGCTTTCTTT. The V and J genes are TRBV13 and TRBJ1-1; no firm D call. The CDR3 sequence is 14 residues long. The V gene's germline CDR1 is PRHDT and CDR2 FYEKMQ (reference sequence). The V end was cut by 5 bases, the J end by 5 bases, with 15 bases between.

The rearrangement uses TRBV6-5 and TRBJ1-5, with 9 nucleotides matching TRBD1. J was trimmed by 1 base and V by 6 bases; bases with no gene match: 4. The length of the CDR3 is 15 residues. Germline CDR1 is MNHEY and CDR2 is SVGAGI. The CDR3 sequence is CASSPGTGSNQPQHF. The CDR3 DNA follows: TGTGCCAGCAGCCCAGGGACAGGGAGCAATCAGCCCCAGCATTTT.

A word on this clone: Other nucleotide sequences in the sample specify the same CDR3. The chain joins TRBV4-1 to TRBJ1-5, with D unclear. Germline CDR1 is MGHRA and CDR2 is YSYEKL. The CDR3 is 16 amino acids. Trimming stripped 4 bases from V and 6 bases from J, with 19 bases between. CDR3 sequence (DNA): TGCGCCAGCAGCCCTCGTGGAGGAGGCATAGGTCAGCCCCAGCATTTT. This gives the protein CASSPRGGGIGQPQHF.

This chain links TRBV6-5 with TRBJ1-2; tentatively, D is TRBD1 (5 bases). Germline CDR1 is MNHEY and CDR2 is SVGAGI. The length of the CDR3 is 13 residues. V was shortened by 3 bases and J by 3 bases, with 8 bases between the two germline ends. CDR3 nucleotides: TGTGCCAGCAGTTATACGGGGGACTATGGCTACACCTTC. It translates to CASSYTGDYGYTF.